This T cell receptor (beta chain) originates from a study of TIL therapy for anti-PD-1-resistant metastatic lung cancer. In the study overall: Most patients had lung adenocarcinoma.

The V gene lost 3 bases and the J gene lost 5 bases, with 9 bases spanning the gap. This CDR3 is 12 amino acids long. Germline values: CDR1 SGHNT, CDR2 YYREEE (reference sequence). As for this clone: Its antigen remains unidentified.

The libraries were made with immunoSEQ v3. The table came from immunoSEQ multiplex PCR; TCRdb's copy has only in-frame clones and leaves some out. The profile covers some 90,000 clones, with 55% to 75% appearing a single time and about 10% taken by the ten largest. Time point meaning: pre-treatment sample, taken before nivolumab and TIL therapy. The tumor samples were excised metastases, mostly pleural nodules or supraclavicular lymph nodes. Patients then received nivolumab; progressors got lymphodepletion, TIL and IL-2. Whole-study findings and limits: Many TIL product clones were absent from baseline tumor, suggesting clonal contraction.

The chain combines TRBV5-4 with TRBJ2-7; D gene uncertain. This TCR was sampled from a person between 30 and 80 years old with non-small cell lung cancer. Sequencing used tumor tissue, obtained at baseline. CDR3 in DNA: TGTGCCAGCAGCTCGGCCGCGAACGAGCAGTACTTC. It is translated as CASSSAANEQYF.